The clone carrying this TCR beta chain has more than one count but fewer than ten. Its antigen is still unknown. The CDR3 totals 13 residues. The ends lost 4 bases at V and 5 bases at J; junction bases unmatched: 5. A sample-barcoded 5' primer and a J-beta primer mix were used in a second PCR of roughly 7 to 11 cycles. From the 5' RACE reads, TCRdb called clonotypes with MiXCR, one entry per CDR3 protein. The table shows 1.5 million to 2 million distinct CDR3 sequences, with under 30% occurring only once. PBMCs, at least 7 million per sample, were isolated. The data are from a study of blood T cells in healthy people across ages. Overall study findings and caveats: Naive T cell percentage showed a strong correlation with the diversity of TCR beta. Estimates of total diversity, which came from one million sequenced T cells, were considered to be underestimates. The CMV status of each donor remained undetermined, and this could have confounded shifts in expanded clonotypes.

This sequence originates from a woman younger than 45 in good health. The sequenced sample was blood. The chain combines TRBV12-3 or TRBV12-4 with TRBJ2-7; 7 positions match TRBD2. The CDR3 here is CASSWGGINEQYF. CDR3 bases: TGTGCCAGCAGTTGGGGGGGAATCAACGAGCAGTACTTC.